The rows below give T cell receptor beta chains drawn from one sample of a study of blood T cell repertoires in COVID-19. Measured with immunoSEQ multiplex PCR; TCRdb has only the in-frame clones, and not every one. This table has over 250,000 clones, around 86% appearing once. The sample comprised peripheral blood. Receptors were obtained from a man aged 50 to 59 with acute or convalescent COVID-19. The CDR3 runs from the conserved cysteine through the conserved F or W. The D gene is left open where the match is weak. Part of the rows lack a size; the others show once, few, many or a class for expanded clones.

V	J	size	D	DNA	CDR3
TRBV5-1	TRBJ1-2	-	TRBD1	TGCGCCAGCAGCTGGACAGGCGGGGAGTCCCGCTATGGCTACACCTTC	CASSWTGGESRYGYTF
TRBV11-2	TRBJ1-3	-	-	TGTGCCAGCAGCCCGGGAGGCCCTTGGGGAAACACCATATATTTT	CASSPGGPWGNTIYF
TRBV29-1	TRBJ2-5	-	-	TGCAGCGTTGAAGATCGAGAGACCCAGTACTTC	CSVEDRETQYF
TRBV2	TRBJ1-2	-	-	TGTGCCACCGCCGGGGTCGAGGGTGGCTACACCTTC	CATAGVEGGYTF
TRBV18	TRBJ2-7	-	-	TGTGCCAGCTCACCGGGCAGGGGCGGGTACGAGCAGTACTTC	CASSPGRGGYEQYF
TRBV5-8	TRBJ1-4	-	-	TGTGCCAGCACCCACACGGGACATACGGAAAAACTGTTTTTT	CASTHTGHTEKLFF
TRBV6-5	TRBJ2-3	-	TRBD1	TGTGCCAGCAGTTCACGGACAGGCCGATTCACAGATACGCAGTATTTT	CASSSRTGRFTDTQYF
TRBV5-1	TRBJ2-5	-	-	TGCGCCAGCAGCGTCCCTAAAGAGACCCAGTACTTC	CASSVPKETQYF
TRBV9	TRBJ2-1	-	TRBD2	TGTGCCAGCAGCTCCGGCGGTAGCGGGGGCTTATCCTACAATGAGCAGTTCTTC	CASSSGGSGGLSYNEQFF
TRBV7-9	TRBJ1-1	-	-	TGTGCCAGCAGCCTGGGGGGTCTAAATAAGGACACTGAAGCTTTCTTT	CASSLGGLNKDTEAFF
TRBV4-1	TRBJ2-3	-	TRBD2	TGCGCCAGCAGCCGACAGCGGGAGCGCACAGATACGCAGTATTTT	CASSRQRERTDTQYF
TRBV10-3	TRBJ1-1	-	TRBD1	TGTGCCATCAGCCCCGGACAGGGATTAATTGAAGCTTTCTTT	CAISPGQGLIEAFF
TRBV5-4	TRBJ1-6	-	-	TGTGCCAGCAGCTTGGACGGGTTAGGCTCACCCCTCCACTTT	CASSLDGLGSPLHF
TRBV19	TRBJ2-7	few	TRBD2	TGTGCCAGTAGTATAGGAGGAAGCGGGGAAGCCTACGAGCAGTACTTC	CASSIGGSGEAYEQYF
TRBV12-3/TRBV12-4	TRBJ2-1	-	-	TGTGCCAGCAGTTTAGGACAATACAATGAGCAGTTCTTC	CASSLGQYNEQFF
TRBV19	TRBJ1-2	-	TRBD1	TGTGCCAGTAGTACCCGCCAGGGGGCTGTCTATGGCTACACCTTC	CASSTRQGAVYGYTF
TRBV7-3	TRBJ2-3	-	TRBD2	TGTGCCAGCAGCTTAAATCCTTCGACTAGCGGCACCACGTATACGCAGTATTTT	CASSLNPSTSGTTYTQYF
TRBV6-5	TRBJ1-4	-	-	TGTGCCAGCAGTTATCTCGGAGCAACTAATGAAAAACTGTTTTTT	CASSYLGATNEKLFF
TRBV4-1	TRBJ1-5	few	-	TGCGCCAGCAGCCAACAACAGGGAGATAATCAGCCCCAGCATTTT	CASSQQQGDNQPQHF
TRBV2	TRBJ2-3	-	TRBD2	TGTGCCAGCAGACTAGCGGGGAATCCAGATACGCAGTATTTT	CASRLAGNPDTQYF
TRBV6-1	TRBJ1-1	-	TRBD1	TGTGCCAGCAGTGAGAACAGGGGTGGCGCTGAAGCTTTCTTT	CASSENRGGAEAFF
TRBV19	TRBJ1-4	-	-	TGTGCCAGTAGCCGGAGGATTGGAAATGAAAAACTGTTTTTT	CASSRRIGNEKLFF
TRBV12-3/TRBV12-4	TRBJ1-2	-	-	TGTGCCAGCAGTCAGCGGGGGCCTATGGGCTACACCTTC	CASSQRGPMGYTF
TRBV5-1	TRBJ2-2	-	-	TGCGCCAGCAACCAGAGGACCGGGGAGCTGTTTTTT	CASNQRTGELFF
TRBV29-1	TRBJ2-7	-	TRBD2	TGCAGCGTCCTAGCGGGTTCTGGTTACGAGCAGTACTTC	CSVLAGSGYEQYF
TRBV18	TRBJ1-2	-	-	TGTGCCAGCTCACCACTCCCCGGGATAAATGGCTACACCTTC	CASSPLPGINGYTF
TRBV2	TRBJ1-2	-	TRBD1	TGTGCCAGCCACGGACAGGGGAGTAACTATGGCTACACCTTC	CASHGQGSNYGYTF
TRBV27	TRBJ2-7	few	TRBD1	TGTGCCAGCAGCTCCGGACAGGGCGAGCAGTACTTC	CASSSGQGEQYF
TRBV7-3	TRBJ2-5	-	TRBD2	TGTGCCAGCAGCCCTAGCGGGGGTGAGACCCAGTACTTC	CASSPSGGETQYF